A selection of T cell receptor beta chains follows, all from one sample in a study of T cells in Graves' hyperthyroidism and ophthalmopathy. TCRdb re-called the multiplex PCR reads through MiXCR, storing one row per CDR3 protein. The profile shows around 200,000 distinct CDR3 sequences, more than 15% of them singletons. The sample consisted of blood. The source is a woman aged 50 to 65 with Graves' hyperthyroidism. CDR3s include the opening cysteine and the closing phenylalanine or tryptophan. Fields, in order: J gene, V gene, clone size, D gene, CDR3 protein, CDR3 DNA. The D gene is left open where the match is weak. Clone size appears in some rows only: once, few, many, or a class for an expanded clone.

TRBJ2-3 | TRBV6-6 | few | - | CASSYSLQVTNTDTQYF | TGTGCCAGCAGTTACTCGCTACAGGTGACAAACACAGATACGCAGTATTTT
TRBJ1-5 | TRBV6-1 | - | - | CASGITGDNQPQHF | TGTGCCAGCGGCATAACCGGGGACAATCAGCCCCAGCATTTT
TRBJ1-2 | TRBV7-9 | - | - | CASSLDRSGYTF | TGTGCCAGCAGCCTGGACAGATCTGGCTACACCTTC
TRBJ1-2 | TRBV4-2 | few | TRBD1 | CASSLQGKSYGYTF | TGTGCCAGCAGCCTACAGGGGAAAAGCTATGGCTACACCTTC
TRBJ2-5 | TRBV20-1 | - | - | CSVRGAGSGETQYF | TGCAGTGTAAGAGGTGCAGGGAGCGGGGAGACCCAGTACTTC
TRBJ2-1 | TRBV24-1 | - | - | CATREGSYNEQFF | TGTGCCACCAGGGAGGGCTCCTACAATGAGCAGTTCTTC
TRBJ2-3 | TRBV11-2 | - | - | CASSLVAGKSADTQYF | TGTGCCAGCAGCTTAGTGGCGGGTAAATCGGCGGATACGCAGTATTTT
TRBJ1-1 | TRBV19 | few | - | CASSWSGTPNTEAFF | TGTGCCAGTAGTTGGAGCGGGACACCCAACACTGAAGCTTTCTTT
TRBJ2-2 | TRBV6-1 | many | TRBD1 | CASSSLPGQGADTGELFF | TGTGCCAGCAGTTCTTTACCGGGACAGGGGGCCGACACCGGGGAGCTGTTTTTT
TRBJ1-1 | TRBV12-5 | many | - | CASGTAYNTEAFF | TGTGCTAGTGGCACTGCCTATAACACTGAAGCTTTCTTT
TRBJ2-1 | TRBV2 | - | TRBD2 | CASSTLAGRDEQFF | TGTGCCAGCAGTACCTTAGCGGGGCGGGATGAGCAGTTCTTC
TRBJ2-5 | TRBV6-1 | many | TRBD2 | CASREAGGRLGTQYF | TGTGCCAGCAGGGAAGCGGGGGGCCGCCTTGGGACCCAGTACTTC
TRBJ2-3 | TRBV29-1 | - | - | CSVGSLSGTDTQYF | TGCAGCGTCGGGTCTCTCAGCGGCACAGATACGCAGTATTTT
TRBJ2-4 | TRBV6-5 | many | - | CASSYSSEGDIQYF | TGTGCCAGCAGTTACTCAAGTGAGGGGGACATTCAGTACTTC
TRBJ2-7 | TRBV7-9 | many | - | CASSFSGATYEQYF | TGTGCCAGCAGCTTTAGTGGGGCGACCTACGAGCAGTACTTC
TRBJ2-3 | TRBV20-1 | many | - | CSARERTLLETDTQYF | TGCAGTGCTAGAGAGAGGACCCTCTTAGAGACAGATACGCAGTATTTT
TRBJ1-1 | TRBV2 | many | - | CASNLRVVEAFF | TGTGCCAGCAATCTACGGGTAGTTGAAGCTTTCTTT
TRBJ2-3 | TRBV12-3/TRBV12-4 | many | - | CASSLARLSDTQYF | TGTGCCAGCAGTTTGGCCAGGCTTTCAGATACGCAGTATTTT
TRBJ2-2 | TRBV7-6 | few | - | CASSLAVVEGIGELFF | TGTGCCAGCAGCTTAGCGGTGGTGGAGGGAATCGGGGAGCTGTTTTTT
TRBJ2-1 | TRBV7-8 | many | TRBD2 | CASSIGLAGGDNEQFF | TGTGCCAGCAGCATCGGACTAGCGGGGGGTGATAATGAGCAGTTCTTC